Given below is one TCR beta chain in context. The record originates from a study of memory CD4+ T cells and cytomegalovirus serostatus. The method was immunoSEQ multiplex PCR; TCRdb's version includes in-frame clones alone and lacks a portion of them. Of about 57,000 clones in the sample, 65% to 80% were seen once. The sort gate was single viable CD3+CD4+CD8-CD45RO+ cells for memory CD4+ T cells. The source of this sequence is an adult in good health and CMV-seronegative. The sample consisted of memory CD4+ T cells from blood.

The CDR3: CASSNPRELFF. CDR3 in DNA: TGTGCCAGCAGTAATCCCAGGGAGCTGTTTTTT. V is TRBV6-1 and J is TRBJ2-2; no clear D. The CDR3 has 11 residues. Between the trimmed V and J ends, which lost 5 bases and 9 bases, there was a span of 7 bases. Looked up from germline, CDR1 is MNHNS and CDR2 is SASEGT.